This T cell receptor beta chain is drawn from a study of blood T cell repertoires in COVID-19. The wider study: Whether acute or convalescent, the COVID-19 samples came from the United States, Italy and Spain. Sources were T cells, B-cell-depleted T cells, or PBMCs; the material itself was cDNA or gDNA.

Original data processing: Reference gene primers were amplified, and this amplification served to estimate nucleated cell counts. Clones were read by immunoSEQ multiplex PCR, and TCRdb kept only the in-frame ones, dropping some. V and J calls and clone size are given by that table; D and trimming were obtained from the DNA. The sample lists more than 150,000 clones, around 95% occurring once. V dropped 3 bases and J dropped 3; count of bases not matched to a gene: 9. The germline V gene encodes CDR1 LNHDA and CDR2 SQIVND (reference sequence). This CDR3 has 16 amino acids. The chain combines TRBV19 with TRBJ2-5, with 8 bases fitting TRBD2. Input material: peripheral blood. This receptor was obtained from a man younger than 45 with COVID-19, enrolled during active disease. Here the CDR3 reads CASSMSPAGAKETQYF. For the CDR3, the DNA is TGTGCCAGTAGTATGAGCCCAGCGGGGGCGAAAGAGACCCAGTACTTC.